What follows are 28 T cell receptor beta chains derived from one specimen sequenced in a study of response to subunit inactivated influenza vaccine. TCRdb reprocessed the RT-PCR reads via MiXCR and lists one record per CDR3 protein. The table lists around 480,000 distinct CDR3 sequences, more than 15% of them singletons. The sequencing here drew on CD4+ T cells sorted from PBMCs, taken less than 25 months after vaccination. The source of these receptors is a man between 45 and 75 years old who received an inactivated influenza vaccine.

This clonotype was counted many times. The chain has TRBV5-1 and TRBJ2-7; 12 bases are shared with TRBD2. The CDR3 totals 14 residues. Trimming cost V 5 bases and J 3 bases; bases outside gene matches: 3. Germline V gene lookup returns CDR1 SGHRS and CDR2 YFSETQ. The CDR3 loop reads CASRSGLAGYEQYF. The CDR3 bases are TGCGCCAGCAGATCGGGACTAGCGGGCTACGAGCAGTACTTC.

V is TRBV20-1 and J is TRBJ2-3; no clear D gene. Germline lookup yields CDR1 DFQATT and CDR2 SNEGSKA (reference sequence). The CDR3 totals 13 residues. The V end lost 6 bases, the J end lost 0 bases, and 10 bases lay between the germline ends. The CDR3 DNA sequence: TGCAGTGCCTTAGGGTATAGCACAGATACGCAGTATTTT. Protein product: CSALGYSTDTQYF.

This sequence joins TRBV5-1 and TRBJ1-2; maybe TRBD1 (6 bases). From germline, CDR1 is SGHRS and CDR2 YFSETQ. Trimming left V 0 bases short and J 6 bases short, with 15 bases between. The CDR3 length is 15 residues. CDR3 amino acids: CASSLEQGVSDGYTF. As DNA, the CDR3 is TGCGCCAGCAGCTTGGAACAGGGTGTATCGGATGGCTACACCTTC.

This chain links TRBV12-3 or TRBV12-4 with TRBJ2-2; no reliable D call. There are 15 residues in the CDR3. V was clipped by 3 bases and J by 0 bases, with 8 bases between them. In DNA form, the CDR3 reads TGTGCCAGCAGTTTGGGCAGCTCGAACACCGGGGAGCTGTTTTTT. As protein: CASSLGSSNTGELFF.

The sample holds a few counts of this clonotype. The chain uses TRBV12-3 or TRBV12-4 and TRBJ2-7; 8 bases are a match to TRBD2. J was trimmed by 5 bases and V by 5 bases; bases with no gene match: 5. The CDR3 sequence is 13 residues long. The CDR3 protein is CASSVSGGHEQYF. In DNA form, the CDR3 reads TGTGCCAGCAGTGTCAGCGGGGGCCACGAGCAGTACTTC.

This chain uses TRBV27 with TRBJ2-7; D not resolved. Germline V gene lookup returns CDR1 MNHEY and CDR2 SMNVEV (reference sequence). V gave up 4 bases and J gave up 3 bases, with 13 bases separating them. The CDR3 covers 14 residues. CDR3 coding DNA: TGTGCCAGCAGTTCTCCAACCTGGGGCTACGAGCAGTACTTC. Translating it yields CASSSPTWGYEQYF.

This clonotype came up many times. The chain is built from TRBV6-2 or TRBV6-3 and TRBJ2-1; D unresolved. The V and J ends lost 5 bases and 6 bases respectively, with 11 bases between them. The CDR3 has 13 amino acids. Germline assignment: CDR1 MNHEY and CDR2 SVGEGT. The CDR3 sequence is CASSGRASNEQFF. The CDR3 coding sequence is TGTGCCAGCAGTGGCCGGGCTAGCAATGAGCAGTTCTTC.

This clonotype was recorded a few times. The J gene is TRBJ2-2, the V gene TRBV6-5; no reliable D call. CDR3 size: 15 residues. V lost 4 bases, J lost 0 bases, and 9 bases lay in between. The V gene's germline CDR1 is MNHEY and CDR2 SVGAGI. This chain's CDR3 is CASSLMAANTGELFF. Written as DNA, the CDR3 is TGTGCCAGCAGTTTAATGGCAGCGAACACCGGGGAGCTGTTTTTT.

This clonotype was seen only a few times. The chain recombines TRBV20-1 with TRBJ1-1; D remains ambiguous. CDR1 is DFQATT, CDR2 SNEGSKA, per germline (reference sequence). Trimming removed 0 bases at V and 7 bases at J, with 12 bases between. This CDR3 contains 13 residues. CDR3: CSARDPARREAFF. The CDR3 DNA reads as TGCAGTGCTAGAGATCCAGCCCGGCGTGAAGCTTTCTTT.

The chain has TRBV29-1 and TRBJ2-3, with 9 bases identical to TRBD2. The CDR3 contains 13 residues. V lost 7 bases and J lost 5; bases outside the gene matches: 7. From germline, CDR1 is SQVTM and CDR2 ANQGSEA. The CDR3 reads CSERGLARDTQYF. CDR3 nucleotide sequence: TGCAGCGAGAGAGGACTAGCGAGAGATACGCAGTATTTT.

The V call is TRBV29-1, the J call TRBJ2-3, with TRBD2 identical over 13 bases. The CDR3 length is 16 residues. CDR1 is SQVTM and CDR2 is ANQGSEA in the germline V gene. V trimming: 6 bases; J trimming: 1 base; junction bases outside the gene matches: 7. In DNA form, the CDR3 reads TGCAGCGTGGGGACTAGCGGGAAGGGTGGCACAGATACGCAGTATTTT. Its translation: CSVGTSGKGGTDTQYF.

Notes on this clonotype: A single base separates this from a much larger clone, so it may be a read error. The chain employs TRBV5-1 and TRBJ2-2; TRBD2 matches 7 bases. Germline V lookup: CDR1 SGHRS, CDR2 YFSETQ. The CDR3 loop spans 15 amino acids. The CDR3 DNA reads TGCGCCAACAGCTTCGGCGGGGAGGGGACCGGGGAGCTGTTTTTT. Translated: CANSFGGEGTGELFF.

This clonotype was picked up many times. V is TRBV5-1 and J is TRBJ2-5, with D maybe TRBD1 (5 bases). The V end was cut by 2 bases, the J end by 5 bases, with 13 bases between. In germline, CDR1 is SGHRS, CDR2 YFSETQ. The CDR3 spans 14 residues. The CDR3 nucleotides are TGCGCCAGCAGCTTTCAGGGTGTGCGGGAGACCCAGTACTTC. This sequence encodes CASSFQGVRETQYF.

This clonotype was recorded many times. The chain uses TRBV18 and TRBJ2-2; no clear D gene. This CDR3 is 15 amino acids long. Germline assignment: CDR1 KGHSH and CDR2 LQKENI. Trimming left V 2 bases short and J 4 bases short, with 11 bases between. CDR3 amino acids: CASSPSRGGTGELFF. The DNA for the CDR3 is TGTGCCAGCTCACCAAGCCGCGGCGGCACCGGGGAGCTGTTTTTT.

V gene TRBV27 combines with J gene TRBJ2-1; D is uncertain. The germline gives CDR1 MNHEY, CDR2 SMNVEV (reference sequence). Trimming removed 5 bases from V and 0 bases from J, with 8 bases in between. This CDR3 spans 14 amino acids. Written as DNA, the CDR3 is TGTGCCAGCAGTGCCCTGGGCTCCTACAATGAGCAGTTCTTC. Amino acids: CASSALGSYNEQFF.

The CDR3 region is CASSGDRVHEQYF. The CDR3 DNA reads as TGTGCCAGCAGTGGGGACAGGGTTCACGAGCAGTACTTC. The J gene is TRBJ2-7, the V gene TRBV2; 9 nucleotides align to TRBD1. There are 13 residues in the CDR3. After removal of 4 bases from V and 5 bases from J, the junction contained 3 bases not matched to a gene. The V gene's germline CDR1 is SNHLY and CDR2 FYNNEI.

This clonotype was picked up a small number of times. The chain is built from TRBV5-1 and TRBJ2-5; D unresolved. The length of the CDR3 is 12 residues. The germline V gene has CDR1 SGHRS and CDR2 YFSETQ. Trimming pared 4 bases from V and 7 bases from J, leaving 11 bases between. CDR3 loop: CASSEPTGTQYF. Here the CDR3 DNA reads TGCGCCAGCAGCGAACCAACGGGGACCCAGTACTTC.

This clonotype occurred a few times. The DNA of the CDR3 is TGTGCCAGCAGTTTGGGTGGGAGGGCCTTTGCAGATACGCAGTATTTT. This translates into CASSLGGRAFADTQYF. The V gene is TRBV28, the J gene TRBJ2-3; 7 bases are shared with TRBD2. The CDR3 is 16 amino acids. Trimming cost V 3 bases and J 4 bases; bases outside gene matches: 10. The germline V gene has CDR1 MDHEN and CDR2 SYDVKM.

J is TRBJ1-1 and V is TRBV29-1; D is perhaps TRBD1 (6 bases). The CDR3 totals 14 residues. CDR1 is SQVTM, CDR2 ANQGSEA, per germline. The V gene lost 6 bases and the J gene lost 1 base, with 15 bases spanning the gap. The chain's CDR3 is CSVVGQAPNTEAFF. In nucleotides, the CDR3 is TGCAGCGTGGTGGGACAAGCTCCGAACACTGAAGCTTTCTTT.

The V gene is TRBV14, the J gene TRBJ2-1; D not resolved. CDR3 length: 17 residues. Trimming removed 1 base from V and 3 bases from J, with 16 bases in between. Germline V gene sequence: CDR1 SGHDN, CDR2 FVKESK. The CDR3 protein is CASSQGAQSIDYNEQFF. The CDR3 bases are TGTGCCAGCAGCCAAGGAGCACAATCGATTGACTACAATGAGCAGTTCTTC. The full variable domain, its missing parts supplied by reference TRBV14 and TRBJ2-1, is EAGVTQFPSHSVIEKGQTVTLRCDPISGHDNLYWYRRVMGKEIKFLLHFVKESKQDESGMPNNRFLAERTGGTYSTLKVQPAELEDSGVYFCASSQGAQSIDYNEQFFGPGTRLTVL.

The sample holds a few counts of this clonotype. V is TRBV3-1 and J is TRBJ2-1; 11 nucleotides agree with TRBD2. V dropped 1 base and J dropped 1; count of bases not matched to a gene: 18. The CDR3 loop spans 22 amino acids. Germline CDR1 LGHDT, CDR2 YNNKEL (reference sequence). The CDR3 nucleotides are TGTGCCAGCAGCCAAGGGGTGGCTAGCGGGAGGCCGCGGGGTAGGTCCTACAATGAGCAGTTCTTC. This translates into CASSQGVASGRPRGRSYNEQFF.

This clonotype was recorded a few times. The CDR3 is CASSLGGGLSSGNTIYF. CDR3 nucleotides: TGCGCCAGCAGCTTGGGTGGGGGCTTGAGCTCTGGAAACACCATATATTTT. The V call is TRBV5-1, the J call TRBJ1-3; perhaps TRBD1 as D (6 bases). Germline CDR1 is SGHRS and CDR2 is YFSETQ. The CDR3 is made up of 17 amino acids. The V end lost 0 bases, the J end lost 0 bases, and 13 bases lay between the germline ends.

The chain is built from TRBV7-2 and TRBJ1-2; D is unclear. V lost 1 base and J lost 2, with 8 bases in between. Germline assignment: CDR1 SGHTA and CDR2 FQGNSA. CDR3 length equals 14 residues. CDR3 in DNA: TGTGCCAGCAGCTTAGAGTACAGAAACTATGGCTACACCTTC. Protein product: CASSLEYRNYGYTF.

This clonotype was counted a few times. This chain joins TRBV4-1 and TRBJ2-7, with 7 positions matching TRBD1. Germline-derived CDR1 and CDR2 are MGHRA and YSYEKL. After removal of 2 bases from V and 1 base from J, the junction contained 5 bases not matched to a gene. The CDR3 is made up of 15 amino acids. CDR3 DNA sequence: TGCGCCAGCAGCCAACCGGGACAGCGTTCCTACGAGCAGTACTTC. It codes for CASSQPGQRSYEQYF.

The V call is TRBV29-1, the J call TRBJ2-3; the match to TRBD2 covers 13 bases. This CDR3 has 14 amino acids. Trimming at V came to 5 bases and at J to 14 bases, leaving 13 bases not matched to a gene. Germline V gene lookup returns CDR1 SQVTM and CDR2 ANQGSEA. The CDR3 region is CSVRRTSGSMYLYF. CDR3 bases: TGCAGCGTTCGCCGGACTAGCGGGAGTATGTATTTGTATTTT.

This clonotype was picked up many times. CDR3 in DNA: TGCAGTGCTAGAGACCTAACAGGGGGGGTCGATCAGCCCCAGCATTTT. Translation: CSARDLTGGVDQPQHF. The V call is TRBV20-1, the J call TRBJ1-5; 8 nucleotides line up with TRBD1. CDR3 length equals 16 residues. Germline V gene data show CDR1 as DFQATT and CDR2 as SNEGSKA (reference sequence). V dropped 0 bases and J dropped 5; count of bases not matched to a gene: 9.

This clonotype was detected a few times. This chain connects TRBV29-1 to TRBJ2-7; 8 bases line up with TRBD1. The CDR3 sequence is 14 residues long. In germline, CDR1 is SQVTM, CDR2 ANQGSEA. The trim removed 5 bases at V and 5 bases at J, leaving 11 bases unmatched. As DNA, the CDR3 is TGCAGCGTTAACGATAGACAGGGGTATCACGAGCAGTACTTC. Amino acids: CSVNDRQGYHEQYF.

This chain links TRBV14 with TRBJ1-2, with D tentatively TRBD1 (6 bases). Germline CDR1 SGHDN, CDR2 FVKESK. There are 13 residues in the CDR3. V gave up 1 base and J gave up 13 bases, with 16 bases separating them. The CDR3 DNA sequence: TGTGCCAGCAGCCAAGTATATCAGGGGTTACCCACCTTC. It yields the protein CASSQVYQGLPTF.